This is a list of T cell receptor beta chains from one sample in a study of human T cells and chemical hapten exposure. MiXCR was run by TCRdb on the RACE reads, yielding one entry per CDR3 protein. The sample carries about 61,000 distinct CDR3 sequences, about 6.7% recorded once. The source material was whole blood, sampled in connection with sensitization to the hapten diphenylcyclopropenone (DPC). The receptors derive from a woman aged 30 to 39 with alopecia areata. Some clones in this sample may be carry-over from other donors' samples. Each CDR3 is given with its conserved first and last residue. D genes are given only for firm matches. Clone sizes are given selectively: once, few, many, or a class where the clone is expanded.

V	J	size	D	CDR3	DNA
TRBV5-1	TRBJ1-3	many	NA	CASSLGPRTPSGNTIYF	TGCGCCAGCAGCTTGGGCCCCCGGACTCCCTCTGGAAACACCATATATTTT
TRBV3-1	TRBJ1-6	many	NA	CASSRQGDNSPLHF	TGTGCCAGCAGCCGGCAGGGAGATAATTCACCCCTCCACTTT
TRBV27	TRBJ1-2	few	NA	CASSLSRYTYGYTF	TGTGCCAGCAGTTTATCGCGTTACACCTATGGCTACACCTTC
TRBV27	TRBJ2-3	many	TRBD1	CASSSLQGSGADTQYF	TGTGCCAGCAGTTCGTTACAGGGGTCTGGGGCAGATACGCAGTATTTT
TRBV29-1	TRBJ2-3	many	TRBD1	CSGTGTGGSTDTQYF	TGCAGTGGAACCGGGACAGGGGGCTCCACAGATACGCAGTATTTT
TRBV3-1	TRBJ2-1	few	TRBD2	CASSQDSRGGPHEQFF	TGTGCCAGCAGCCAAGATTCGCGGGGGGGCCCGCATGAGCAGTTCTTC
TRBV6-1	TRBJ2-5	many	NA	CASSEAFGFRETQYF	TGTGCCAGCAGTGAAGCTTTCGGGTTTCGGGAGACCCAGTACTTC
TRBV20-1	TRBJ2-1	many	NA	CSARDRRLARYNEQFF	TGCAGTGCTAGAGATCGGCGTCTAGCGCGCTACAATGAGCAGTTCTTC
TRBV7-9	TRBJ2-1	NA	NA	CASSPPGLGYNEQFF	TGTGCCAGCAGCCCCCCGGGGCTGGGGTACAATGAGCAGTTCTTC
TRBV5-6	TRBJ1-4	NA	NA	CASSLGSTGEKLFF	TGTGCCAGCAGCTTGGGGTCCACGGGTGAAAAACTGTTTTTT
TRBV19	TRBJ1-2	many	TRBD1	CASTWVGTARHGYTF	TGTGCCAGTACGTGGGTTGGGACAGCCAGGCATGGCTACACCTTC
TRBV6-5	TRBJ2-4	many	NA	CASSSEGNIQYF	TGTGCCAGCAGTTCGGAGGGGAACATTCAGTACTTC
TRBV5-1	TRBJ1-1	many	TRBD1	CASSSSTGGTEAFF	TGCGCCAGCAGCTCCTCGACAGGGGGCACTGAAGCTTTCTTT
TRBV5-1	TRBJ1-5	NA	NA	CASSLGGDQPQHF	TGCGCCAGCAGCTTGGGGGGGGATCAGCCCCAGCATTTT
TRBV28	TRBJ1-5	many	NA	CASSPLGGVGQPQHF	TGTGCCAGCAGTCCTCTCGGAGGGGTGGGTCAGCCCCAGCATTTT
TRBV5-1	TRBJ2-3	few	NA	CASSTNSDTQYF	TGCGCCAGCAGCACCAACTCAGATACGCAGTATTTT
TRBV7-7	TRBJ1-4	many	NA	CASSLIPNEKLFF	TGTGCTAGCAGCTTAATCCCTAATGAAAAACTGTTTTTT
TRBV12-3/TRBV12-4	TRBJ2-1	many	NA	CASSLRRYSYNEQFF	TGTGCCAGCAGTTTACGACGGTACTCCTACAATGAGCAGTTCTTC
TRBV19	TRBJ2-1	many	NA	CASQGQAGGHNQQFF	TGTGCCAGCCAGGGACAGGCGGGAGGCCACAATCAGCAGTTCTTC
TRBV6-1	TRBJ1-5	NA	TRBD1	CASKTTGMDQPQHF	TGTGCCAGCAAGACGACAGGGATGGATCAGCCCCAGCATTTT
TRBV10-3	TRBJ2-2	many	NA	CATTPGTLTGELFF	TGTGCCACCACCCCCGGGACACTCACCGGGGAGCTGTTTTTT
TRBV3-1	TRBJ2-7	many	TRBD1	CASSPQGASEQYF	TGTGCCAGCAGCCCCCAGGGGGCTAGCGAGCAGTACTTC
TRBV20-1	TRBJ1-1	many	NA	CSARPGGVNTEAFF	TGCAGTGCTAGACCGGGGGGAGTGAACACTGAAGCTTTCTTT
TRBV5-5	TRBJ1-1	many	TRBD1	CASRLEVTGGYTEAFF	TGTGCCAGCAGGTTGGAGGTGACAGGGGGCTACACTGAAGCTTTCTTT
TRBV7-9	TRBJ2-3	many	NA	CASSFSTDTQYF	TGTGCCAGCAGCTTTAGCACAGATACGCAGTATTTT
TRBV9	TRBJ1-2	few	TRBD1	CASSTQTGKGGGYTF	TGTGCCAGCAGCACCCAGACAGGGAAGGGGGGGGGCTACACCTTC
TRBV7-9	TRBJ1-6	NA	NA	CASSLQPNSPLHF	TGTGCCAGCAGCTTACAGCCTAATTCACCCCTCCACTTT
TRBV5-1	TRBJ1-2	NA	NA	CASSLAQHYGYTF	TGCGCCAGCAGCTTGGCTCAGCACTATGGCTACACCTTC
TRBV13	TRBJ2-7	many	NA	CASSSPYREQYF	TGTGCCAGCAGCTCACCCTATAGAGAGCAGTACTTC
TRBV20-1	TRBJ2-2	many	NA	CSALKAGVTGELFF	TGCAGTGCACTCAAAGCGGGCGTCACCGGGGAGCTGTTTTTT
TRBV12-3/TRBV12-4	TRBJ1-6	NA	TRBD1	CAGGVGQYNSPLHF	TGTGCCGGAGGGGTGGGACAGTATAATTCACCCCTCCACTTT
TRBV24-1	TRBJ2-3	many	TRBD2	CATSENGLAGDTQYF	TGTGCCACCAGTGAAAATGGACTAGCGGGGGATACGCAGTATTTT
TRBV5-1	TRBJ1-2	few	NA	CASSLNPSQPAGDTF	TGCGCCAGCAGCCTCAACCCCAGCCAACCCGCGGGCGACACCTTC
TRBV12-3/TRBV12-4	TRBJ2-1	few	NA	CASSEQAYSYNEQFF	TGTGCCAGCAGCGAACAGGCCTACTCCTACAATGAGCAGTTCTTC
TRBV24-1	TRBJ2-3	many	NA	CATSDPGSTSTDTQYF	TGTGCCACCAGTGATCCTGGGTCCACCAGCACAGATACGCAGTATTTT
TRBV20-1	TRBJ1-2	many	NA	CSARDSYGYTF	TGCAGTGCTAGAGACAGCTATGGCTACACCTTC
TRBV5-4	TRBJ2-7	NA	TRBD2	CASSLSGGTTYEQYF	TGTGCCAGCAGTCTCAGCGGGGGTACCACCTACGAGCAGTACTTC
TRBV5-5	TRBJ2-3	many	TRBD1	CASSLETGKTDTQYF	TGTGCCAGCAGCTTGGAGACAGGGAAGACAGATACGCAGTATTTT
TRBV20-1	TRBJ1-4	many	TRBD1	CSAKQGAGEKLFF	TGCAGTGCAAAACAGGGGGCCGGTGAAAAACTGTTTTTT
TRBV27	TRBJ1-4	many	NA	CASSLAWGEKLFF	TGTGCCAGCAGTTTAGCTTGGGGTGAAAAACTGTTTTTT
TRBV6-5	TRBJ2-4	once	TRBD1	CASSSGQKNIQYF	TGTGCCAGCAGTTCGGGACAGAAAAACATTCAGTACTTC
TRBV29-1	TRBJ1-1	many	NA	CSVSMGMNTEAFF	TGCAGCGTCTCAATGGGTATGAACACTGAAGCTTTCTTT